This T cell receptor (beta chain) came from a study of CD8 T cells in ankylosing spondylitis (dated by TCRdb to about 2017). Context from the whole study: T cell receptor beta repertoires were profiled in healthy donors and ankylosing spondylitis patients so that disease-linked TCR variants could be found. In total, the full study cohort was made up of roughly 110 healthy donors and 20 to 25 ankylosing spondylitis patients. Peripheral blood was sampled, and synovial fluid was additionally collected from ankylosing spondylitis patients.

This clonotype was seen at least ten times. Its antigen specificity is not known. Within one base of it there is no much larger clone, and no base qualities were kept. Sequencing relied on an Illumina HiSeq 2500. Quantitative 5'-RACE with molecular barcodes was the method used to prepare the TCR beta libraries. On the authors' methods: To identify disease-linked TCR variants, a new computational method was used, one built on a probabilistic model of VDJ rearrangement. TCRdb reran the public reads through fastp at Q25 and MiXCR, keeping productive beta chains. Each record represents a unique CDR3 protein, reported with the most common genes and DNA among its rows. These V and J calls originate from TCRdb's pipeline instead of the authors' own analysis. For this sample the table gives 250,000 to 350,000 distinct CDR3 sequences, of which 15% to 25% were detected only once. Roughly 7.4% of the sample comes from the top ten.

CDR1 and CDR2, per the germline V gene, are SGHVS and FNYEAQ. Trimming at the junction amounts to 1 base on V and 5 bases on J, and the germline ends lie 13 bases apart. Counted from cysteine to phenylalanine, this CDR3 has 15 amino acids. Only the CDR3 DNA stays, 45 bases, in frame from base 1. The study at large found these results: Some motif variants were previously reported in synovial fluid and blood of reactive arthritis patients, suggesting common disease-initiation mechanisms. According to the report, matched synovial fluid samples from ankylosing spondylitis patients were significantly enriched for the disease-linked clones. A TCR beta motif made up of several highly homologous amino acid variants appeared to be characteristic of blood from ankylosing spondylitis patients. A CD8+ phenotype was shown by the disease-linked clones, which were found at relatively low frequencies in peripheral blood.

This TCR derives from a male donor with ankylosing spondylitis or in good health (not recorded which). The sequence joins TRBV7-6 to TRBJ2-3; TRBD2 is perhaps the D gene, given 5 matching bases. Sequenced material: blood, either unsorted or a sorted T cell fraction (not recorded which). Here the CDR3 is given as CASSLGSGGRDTQYF. DNA sequence: TGTGCCAGCAGCTTAGGGAGCGGAGGAAGAGATACGCAGTATTTT.